This TCR beta chain was captured in a study of blood T cells in healthy people across ages. Study-wide findings and caveats: Observed TCR beta diversity per million T cells went down as age went up. This fall followed a roughly linear course with age.

A second roughly 6 to 11 cycle PCR used barcoded and J-beta primers. Per sample, CDR3-containing paired-end reads numbered at least 3 million. TCRdb reprocessed the 5' RACE reads via MiXCR and lists one record per CDR3 protein. This table has under 2,000,000 distinct CDR3 sequences, roughly 50% appearing once. Each sample gave at least 6 million isolated PBMCs. V was pared by 0 bases and J by 10 bases, with 14 bases between. CDR3 length equals 15 residues. From germline, CDR1 is SGHKS and CDR2 YYEKEE (reference sequence). Note on this clonotype: The antigen remains undetermined.

The sequence came from a woman between 35 and 50 years old in good health. The sample comprised blood. This chain links TRBV5-5 with TRBJ1-6; D ambiguous. CDR3 loop: CASSLDGVTGSPLHF. CDR3 in DNA: TGTGCCAGCAGCTTGGATGGGGTAACGGGATCACCCCTCCACTTT.